The sequence of this T cell receptor (beta chain) was determined in a study of PD-L1 blockade in urothelial cancer. About the study: At some point between 2013 and 2014 therapy began: atezolizumab 1,200 mg intravenously every 3 weeks. Prior chemotherapy in patients spanned 0 to 3 regimens.

V gave up 10 bases and J gave up 7 bases, with 19 bases separating them. This CDR3 comprises 14 residues. Per the germline V gene, CDR1 is MNHNY and CDR2 is SVGAGI (reference sequence). Some clones are missing from TCRdb's copy, which holds only in-frame ones; the method was immunoSEQ multiplex PCR. The table has about 95,000 clones, around 87% seen once. Regarding time point: pretreatment peripheral blood. Locally advanced or metastatic urothelial carcinoma affected all patients. This specimen was PBMCs, taken around atezolizumab (anti-PD-L1) treatment. This TCR derives from a man aged 60 to 75 with urothelial cancer. V usage is TRBV6-6 and J usage is TRBJ2-2; D is ambiguous. In DNA form, the CDR3 reads TGTGCCACCACCGGTGCCCACGGTGACGGGGAGCTGTTTTTT. Protein product: CATTGAHGDGELFF.